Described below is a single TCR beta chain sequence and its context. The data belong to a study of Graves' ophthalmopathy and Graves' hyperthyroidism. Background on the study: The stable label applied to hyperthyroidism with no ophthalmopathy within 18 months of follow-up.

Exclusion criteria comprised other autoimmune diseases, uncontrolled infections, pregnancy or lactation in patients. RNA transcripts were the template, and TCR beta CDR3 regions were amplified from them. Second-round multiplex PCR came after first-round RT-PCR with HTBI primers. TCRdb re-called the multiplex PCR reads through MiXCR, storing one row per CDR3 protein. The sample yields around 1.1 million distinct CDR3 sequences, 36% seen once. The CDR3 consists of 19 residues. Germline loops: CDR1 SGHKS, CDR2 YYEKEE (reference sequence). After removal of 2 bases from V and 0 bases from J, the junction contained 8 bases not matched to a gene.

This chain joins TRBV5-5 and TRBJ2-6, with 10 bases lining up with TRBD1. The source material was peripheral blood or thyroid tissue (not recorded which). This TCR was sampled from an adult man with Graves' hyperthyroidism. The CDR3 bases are TGTGCCAGCAGCTTTACCGGGACAGGGGACCGCTCTGGGGCCAACGTCCTGACTTTC. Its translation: CASSFTGTGDRSGANVLTF. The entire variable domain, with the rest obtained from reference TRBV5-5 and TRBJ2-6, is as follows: DAGVTQSPTHLIKTRGQQVTLRCSPISGHKSVSWYQQVLGQGPQFIFQYYEKEERGRGNFPDRFSARQFPNYSSELNVNALLLGDSALYLCASSFTGTGDRSGANVLTFGAGSRLTVL.